The clone carrying this TCR beta chain was counted ten times or more. Its specificity is not known. Library construction for TCR beta used iRepertoire HTBI primers and Arm-PCR of CDR3 regions. TCRdb re-called the multiplex PCR reads with MiXCR, one entry per CDR3 protein. The profile shows more than 450,000 distinct CDR3 sequences, approximately 12% of them singletons. The entry originates in a study of regulatory T cells in long-lasting Graves disease. Broader study findings: Lower TCR diversity characterized persistent Graves' patients relative to newly diagnosed patients.

Time point denoted: newly diagnosed GD, antithyroid drugs for less than 3 months. Following extraction of RNA from PBMCs, that RNA was used to make the TCR library. This CDR3 is built from 11 residues. Trimming removed 3 bases at V and 9 bases at J, with 5 bases between. Germline V gives CDR1 SNHLY, CDR2 FYNNEI. In addition, the sample was reused for a study of T cells in Graves' hyperthyroidism and ophthalmopathy.

Sequencing was performed on peripheral blood mononuclear cells (PBMCs), taken at new diagnosis, from a patient treated with antithyroid drugs. The clonotype originates from a woman younger than 45 with Graves disease. The chain is built from TRBV2 and TRBJ1-4; D gene ambiguous. This chain's CDR3 is CASSDFKKLFF. CDR3 coding DNA: TGTGCCAGCAGTGACTTCAAAAAACTGTTTTTT. Complete variable domain (other parts from reference TRBV2 and TRBJ1-4): EPEVTQTPSHQVTQMGQEVILRCVPISNHLYFYWYRQILGQKVEFLVSFYNNEISEKSEIFDDQFSVERPDGSNFTLKIRSTKLEDSAMYFCASSDFKKLFFGSGTQLSVL.